Below, one TCR beta chain is given with its context. Germline-derived CDR1 and CDR2 are SGHNT and YENEEA. The CDR3 is made up of 13 amino acids. V was trimmed by 2 bases and J by 6 bases, leaving 10 bases between them. The entry originates in a study of Ad26.COV2.S vaccination and SARS-CoV-2 variants. Measured with immunoSEQ multiplex PCR; TCRdb has only the in-frame clones, and not every one. The sample has 75,000 to 100,000 clones; 82% are singletons. The rearrangement uses TRBV11-3 and TRBJ1-2; D gene ambiguous. This TCR came from a human donor who had recovered from COVID-19. Here the sequenced sample was peripheral blood, taken after recovery from COVID-19. The CDR3 reads CASSLRMGNGYTF. The CDR3 nucleotides read TGTGCCAGCAGCTTACGGATGGGGAATGGCTACACCTTC. The full variable domain, completed using reference TRBV11-3 and TRBJ1-2, is EAGVVQSPRYKIIEKKQPVAFWCNPISGHNTLYWYLQNLGQGPELLIRYENEEAVDDSQLPKDRFSAERLKGVDSTLKIQPAELGDSAVYLCASSLRMGNGYTFGSGTRLTVV.